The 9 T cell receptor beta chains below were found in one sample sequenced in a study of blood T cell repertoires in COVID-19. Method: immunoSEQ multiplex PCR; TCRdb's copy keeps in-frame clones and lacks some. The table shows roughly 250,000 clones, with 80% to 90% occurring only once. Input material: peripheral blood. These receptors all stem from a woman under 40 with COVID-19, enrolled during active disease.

The CDR3 is CAITFSENSPLHF. The CDR3 nucleotides read TGTGCCATCACATTTTCAGAAAATTCACCCCTCCACTTT. The chain recombines TRBV10-3 with TRBJ1-6; D is uncertain. Germline V gene sequence: CDR1 ENHRY, CDR2 SYGVKD. The CDR3 is 13 amino acids. Trimming removed 7 bases from V and 7 bases from J, with 11 bases in between.

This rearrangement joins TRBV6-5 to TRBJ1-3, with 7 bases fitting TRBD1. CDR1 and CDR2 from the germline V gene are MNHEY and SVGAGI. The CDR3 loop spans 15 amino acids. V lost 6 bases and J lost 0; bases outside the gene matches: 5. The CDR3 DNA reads TGTGCCAGCAGGGGGACAGCCAGCTCTGGAAACACCATATATTTT. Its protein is CASRGTASSGNTIYF.

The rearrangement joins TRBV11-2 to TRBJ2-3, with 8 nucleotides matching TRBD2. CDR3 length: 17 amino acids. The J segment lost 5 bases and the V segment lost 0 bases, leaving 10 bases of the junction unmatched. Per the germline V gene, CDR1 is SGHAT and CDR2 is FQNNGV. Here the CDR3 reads CASSLDSPGGPLDTQYF. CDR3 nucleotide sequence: TGTGCCAGCAGCTTAGACTCGCCGGGGGGGCCTCTAGATACGCAGTATTTT.

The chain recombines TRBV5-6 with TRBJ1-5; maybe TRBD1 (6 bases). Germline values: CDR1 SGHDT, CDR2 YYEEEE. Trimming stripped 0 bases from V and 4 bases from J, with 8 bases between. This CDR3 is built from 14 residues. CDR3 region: CASSLGQANQPQHF. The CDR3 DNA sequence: TGTGCCAGCAGCTTGGGACAGGCGAATCAGCCCCAGCATTTT.

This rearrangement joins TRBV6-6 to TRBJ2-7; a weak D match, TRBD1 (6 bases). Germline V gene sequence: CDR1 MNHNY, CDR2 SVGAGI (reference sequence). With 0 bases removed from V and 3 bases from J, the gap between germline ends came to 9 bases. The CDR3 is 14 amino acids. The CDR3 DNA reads TGTGCCAGCAGTTACTCCCAGGGGAGCTACGAGCAGTACTTC. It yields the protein CASSYSQGSYEQYF.

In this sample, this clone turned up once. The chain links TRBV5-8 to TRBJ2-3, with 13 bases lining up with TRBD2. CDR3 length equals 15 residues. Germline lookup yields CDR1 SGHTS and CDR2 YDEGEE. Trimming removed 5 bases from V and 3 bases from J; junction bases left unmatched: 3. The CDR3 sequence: CASSWTSGSTDTQYF. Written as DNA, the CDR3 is TGTGCCAGCAGTTGGACTAGCGGGAGTACAGATACGCAGTATTTT.

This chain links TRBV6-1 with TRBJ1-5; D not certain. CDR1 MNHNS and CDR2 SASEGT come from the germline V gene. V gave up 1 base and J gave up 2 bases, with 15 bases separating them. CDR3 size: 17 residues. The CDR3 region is CASSEEVAAMGNQPQHF. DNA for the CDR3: TGTGCCAGCAGTGAAGAGGTAGCAGCCATGGGCAATCAGCCCCAGCATTTT.

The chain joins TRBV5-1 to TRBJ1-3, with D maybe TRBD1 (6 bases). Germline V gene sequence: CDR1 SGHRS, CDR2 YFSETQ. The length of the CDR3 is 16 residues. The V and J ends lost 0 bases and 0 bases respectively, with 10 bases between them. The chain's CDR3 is CASSLAQGISGNTIYF. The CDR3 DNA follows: TGCGCCAGCAGCTTGGCCCAGGGGATCTCTGGAAACACCATATATTTT.

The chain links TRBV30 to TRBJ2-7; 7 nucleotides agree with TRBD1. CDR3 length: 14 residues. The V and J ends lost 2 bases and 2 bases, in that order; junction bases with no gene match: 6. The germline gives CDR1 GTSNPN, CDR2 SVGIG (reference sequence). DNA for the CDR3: TGTGCCTGGAGTTCGACAGGGAAGACCTACGAGCAGTACTTC. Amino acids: CAWSSTGKTYEQYF.